This TCR beta chain was captured in a study of blood T cell repertoires in COVID-19. About the research overall: There were acute and convalescent COVID-19 samples, and they came from the United States, Italy and Spain.

The participants were between about 18 and 90 years old and came from under 25 US areas. Generated by immunoSEQ multiplex PCR, the TCRdb table keeps only in-frame clones and is missing some. The sample records more than 300,000 clones, around nine tenths being singletons. This clonotype originated in a woman in her 30s who had recovered from COVID-19. The sequencing sample was made of PBMCs or T cells enriched from blood (not recorded which).

CDR3 DNA: TGTGCCAGCTCCAGGACAGGGAGGGGGCAAGCTTTCTTT. Translated, it gives CASSRTGRGQAFF. V and J are TRBV3-1 (or the pseudogene TRBV3-2) and TRBJ1-1, with 8 positions matching TRBD1. The V and J ends lost 8 bases and 9 bases, in that order; junction bases with no gene match: 11. Germline V gives CDR1 LGHDT, CDR2 YNNKEL (reference sequence). The CDR3 has 13 residues.